These 12 T cell receptor beta chains share one sample of origin, sequenced in a study of shared clonotypes between healthy human individuals. Sequenced by immunoSEQ multiplex PCR; TCRdb stores in-frame clones only, minus some. The sample includes about 1.1 million clones, about 72% of them seen just once. The sequenced material came from memory CD4+ T cells from PBMCs. Subset in this sample: CD45RA-negative fraction. These receptors were taken from a man between 18 and 35 years old in good health. Some clones in this sample may be carry-over from other donors' samples.

The chain carries TRBV30 and TRBJ2-7, with 9 bases that match TRBD1. The CDR3 length is 15 residues. The germline gives CDR1 GTSNPN, CDR2 SVGIG (reference sequence). V gave up 0 bases and J gave up 6 bases; unmatched junction bases: 9. CDR3 sequence (DNA): TGTGCCTGGAGTGTAGGGGGGACAGGGAGGGCCGAGCAGTACTTC. It is translated as CAWSVGGTGRAEQYF.

Details on this clone: A single base separates this from a much larger clone, so it may be a read error. Different DNA sequences within this sample yield the same CDR3. The genes are TRBV28 and TRBJ2-7; D is unresolved. With 4 bases removed from V and 1 base from J, the gap between germline ends came to 5 bases. CDR3 length equals 12 residues. CDR1 is MDHEN and CDR2 is SYDVKM in the germline V gene. The CDR3 DNA reads as TGTGCCAGCAGTTCCGGGTCCTACGAGCAGTACTTC. Protein sequence: CASSSGSYEQYF.

V usage is TRBV7-2 and J usage is TRBJ2-5, with TRBD1 as a possible D gene (6 bases). Germline loops: CDR1 SGHTA, CDR2 FQGNSA. V gave up 5 bases and J gave up 5 bases, with 15 bases separating them. The CDR3 has 14 amino acids. The CDR3 bases are TGTGCCAGCAGCGTCAACAGGGCCCCGGAGACCCAGTACTTC. Its protein product is CASSVNRAPETQYF.

The V and J genes are TRBV7-2 and TRBJ2-1; 7 positions agree with TRBD2. Germline assignment: CDR1 SGHTA and CDR2 FQGNSA. The CDR3 is 14 amino acids. V was pared by 3 bases and J by 7 bases, with 6 bases of the junction left unmatched. CDR3 nucleotides: TGTGCCAGCAGCTTTTCCATGGGGGGGAATGAGCAGTTCTTC. Its translation: CASSFSMGGNEQFF.

This rearrangement joins TRBV29-1 to TRBJ2-1, with 8 bases matching TRBD2. V was pared by 7 bases and J by 6 bases, with 11 bases of the junction left unmatched. Germline lookup yields CDR1 SQVTM and CDR2 ANQGSEA. The CDR3 consists of 14 residues. CDR3: CSGKPGLVTNEQFF. The CDR3 DNA is TGCAGCGGGAAACCGGGACTAGTTACCAATGAGCAGTTCTTC.

This sequence joins TRBV4-2 and TRBJ2-3, with 7 bases lining up with TRBD1. CDR1 is LGHNA, CDR2 YNFKEQ, per germline. V lost 1 base and J lost 2; bases outside the gene matches: 6. The length of the CDR3 is 16 residues. The CDR3 coding sequence is TGTGCCAGCAGCCAAGCGGGACAGCCACACACAGATACGCAGTATTTT. Amino acids: CASSQAGQPHTDTQYF.

This clone was seen at least ten times. This chain connects TRBV28 to TRBJ1-1; 9 nucleotides line up with TRBD1. Germline CDR1 MDHEN, CDR2 SYDVKM. The J segment lost 5 bases and the V segment lost 8 bases, leaving 6 bases of the junction unmatched. CDR3 length equals 13 residues. CDR3 sequence reads: CASLRDRETEAFF. Written as DNA, the CDR3 is TGTGCCAGCCTCCGGGACAGGGAAACTGAAGCTTTCTTT.

A few counts support this clone. For the CDR3, the DNA is TGTGCCAGCAGTGCCGGACAGGGGGCAGGTCAGCCCCAGCATTTT. Its protein is CASSAGQGAGQPQHF. The rearrangement links TRBV27 to TRBJ1-5, with TRBD1 identical over 11 bases. J lost 6 bases, V lost 5 bases, and 6 bases had no gene match. Germline CDR1 is MNHEY and CDR2 is SMNVEV (reference sequence). The CDR3 consists of 15 residues.

The chain is built from TRBV11-2 and TRBJ2-2, with D unclear. Trimming cost V 5 bases and J 0 bases, with 10 bases left between them. The CDR3 is made up of 15 amino acids. CDR1 and CDR2 (germline): SGHAT, FQNNGV. The CDR3 region has the DNA TGTGCCAGCAGCCGCGGTAGACCGAACACCGGGGAGCTGTTTTTT. Its translation is CASSRGRPNTGELFF.

The rearrangement links TRBV10-2 to TRBJ2-7; unclear D gene. CDR3 size: 14 residues. Trimming removed 7 bases at V and 0 bases at J, with 13 bases between. Germline V gene sequence: CDR1 WSHSY, CDR2 SAAADI. CDR3 amino acids: CASTRTVDSYEQYF. For the CDR3, the DNA is TGCGCCAGCACCCGGACGGTGGACTCCTACGAGCAGTACTTC.

The chain uses TRBV6-1 and TRBJ1-4; 9 bases match TRBD1. CDR1 MNHNS and CDR2 SASEGT come from the germline V gene. Trimming cost V 4 bases and J 8 bases; bases outside gene matches: 8. This CDR3 region has 15 residues. The CDR3 loop is CASSVTGTGREKLFF. In DNA, the CDR3 is TGTGCCAGCAGTGTTACCGGGACAGGGAGGGAAAAACTGTTTTTT.

This rearrangement joins TRBV15 to TRBJ2-5; D not resolved. There are 15 residues in the CDR3. The germline CDR1 and CDR2 sequences are LNHNV and YYDKDF (reference sequence). The ends were cut back, 2 bases at V and 1 base at J, with 11 bases in the middle. The CDR3 nucleotides read TGTGCCACCAGCAGATCCCCGACAAGCCAAGAGACCCAGTACTTC. Amino acids: CATSRSPTSQETQYF.